This record covers a single TCR beta chain. CDR3 length: 18 residues. These data belong to a study of blood T cell repertoires in COVID-19. Study as a whole: Spain, Italy and the United States supplied samples that represented acute and convalescent COVID-19. Nucleic acid was either cDNA or gDNA, and it came from T cells, B-cell-depleted T cells, or PBMCs.

How the authors handled the data: Amplified reference gene primers provided the basis for estimating nucleated cell counts. The data were produced by immunoSEQ multiplex PCR, yet TCRdb's version contains in-frame clones alone and is incomplete. The V and J calls and clone size come from that table; D and trimming were worked out from the DNA. The sample has over 85,000 clones, about 87% seen once. This TCR was sampled from a human donor with acute or convalescent COVID-19. The donor label of this sample is uncertain. Source material: peripheral blood. The chain joins TRBV21-1 to TRBJ1-6; TRBD1, as called in the table, went unchecked against the DNA. TRBV21-1 is shown as a pseudogene. As DNA, the CDR3 is TGTGCCAGCAGCAAAGCCTCCCCGGACAGGGACGAAATTTCACCCCTCCACTTT. It is translated as CASSKASPDRDEISPLHF.